The T cell receptor (beta chain) under discussion was sequenced for a study of T-cell reconstitution after alpha-beta-depleted transplantation in children listed by TCRdb under 2016. A note on the overall study: Using TCR repertoire profiling, the study followed T-cell immune reconstitution in a quantitative way in children after TCRalphabeta/CD19-depleted allogeneic hematopoietic cell transplantation. Overall study results and their limits: The frequencies of hyperexpanded clones fell over the following months, and after one year, T-cell counts and TCRbeta diversity were mostly attributed to newly produced T cells. About two months after transplant, the apparently early recovery of alphabetaT-cell counts reportedly depended on just several hundred clones that had expanded rapidly and came from non-depleted graft cells. In some patients, the high TCRbeta diversity seen at day 60 was put down to recipient T cells and intrathymic progenitors that had survived conditioning.

CDR1 and CDR2, looked up from the germline V gene, are LGHNA and YNFKEQ. Spanning cysteine to phenylalanine, the CDR3 consists of 15 amino acids. Left in the record is the CDR3 DNA by itself, 45 bases read in frame from the first base. V lost 1 base and J lost 4 bases, and the count of bases not matched to a germline gene is 6. For this clonotype: There is no known antigen for this receptor. Base-call qualities are not available, and no considerably larger clone is one nucleotide away.

Library generation was performed with PCR. Sequencing was performed on an Illumina HiSeq 2500. TCR libraries were prepared with molecular barcoding, using unique molecular identifiers to normalize TCRbeta repertoire quantification. TCRdb trimmed the raw reads at Q25, called clones with MiXCR and kept productive beta chains. Each CDR3 protein gets just one entry, which takes the most common genes and DNA from the rows behind it. This sample has 500,000 to 600,000 distinct CDR3 sequences in its table, and roughly 27% of those were observed once. Approximately 33% of the sample goes to the ten largest clones. The sample's treatment or condition label is to be understood as: allogeneic hematopoietic cell transplantation with graft depleted of TCRalphabeta T cells and CD19 B cells. The transplant recipients were children given TCRalphabeta/CD19-depleted allogeneic hematopoietic cell grafts.

This sequence uses TRBV4-2 and TRBJ2-5; the junction holds 7 bases that match TRBD2. Sequenced here: PBMCs, sampled before TCRalphabeta/CD19-depleted stem cell transplant. This receptor was obtained from a boy in the first two years of life with Wiskott-Aldrich syndrome, due to receive a stem cell transplant. The DNA reads as follows: TGTGCCAGCAGCCAAGCCCGGGAGGCCCCAGAGACCCAGTACTTC. Its protein reads: CASSQAREAPETQYF.